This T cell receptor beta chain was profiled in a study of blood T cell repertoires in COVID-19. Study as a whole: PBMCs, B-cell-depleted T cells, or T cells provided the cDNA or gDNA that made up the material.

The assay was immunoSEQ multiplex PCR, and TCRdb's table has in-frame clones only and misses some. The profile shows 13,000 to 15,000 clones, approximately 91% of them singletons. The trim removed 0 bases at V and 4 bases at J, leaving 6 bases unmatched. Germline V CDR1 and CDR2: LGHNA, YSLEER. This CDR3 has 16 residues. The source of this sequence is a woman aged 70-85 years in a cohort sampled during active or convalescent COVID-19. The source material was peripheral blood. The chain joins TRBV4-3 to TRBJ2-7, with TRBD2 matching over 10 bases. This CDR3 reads CASSQDLGLAAYEQYF. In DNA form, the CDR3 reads TGCGCCAGCAGCCAAGATTTAGGACTAGCGGCTTACGAGCAGTACTTC.